A single sample is the source of the 24 T cell receptor beta chains below, sequenced in a study of CD8+ T cells in alopecia areata (dated by TCRdb to 2016 to 2019). This specimen's time point label, interpreted: around 22 weeks on oral tofacitinib. This sample's treatment or condition label indicates: oral pan-JAK inhibitor, 5-10 mg twice daily. To prepare the library, the immunoSEQ multiplex PCR assay was applied. To provide template for TCR sequencing, every sample had RNA extracted and reverse transcribed into cDNA. TCRdb mirrors the immuneACCESS table, restricted to in-frame sequences. Some clones are absent from its copies; in checked studies, under half trace to an unresolved V gene, and the reason for the others is unknown. Present in this sample are over 80,000 clones, around 40% of which were seen just once. Of the sample, around 20% falls within the top ten clones. The starting material was CD8+ T cells sorted from blood, obtained at week 24, from a patient treated with tofacitinib. The receptors come from a human donor with alopecia areata.

J is TRBJ2-7 and V is TRBV4-1; TRBD2 might be the D (6 bases). The CDR3 consists of 16 residues. Deletions cut 0 bases from V and 3 bases from J, with 15 bases between. Germline CDR1 MGHRA, CDR2 YSYEKL. CDR3 in amino acids: CASSQEAGSGLYEQYF. Here the CDR3 DNA reads TGCGCCAGCAGCCAAGAGGCCGGGAGCGGTCTCTACGAGCAGTACTTC.

This clone was detected only a few times. This sequence joins TRBV7-9 and TRBJ1-1; no definite D call. From germline, CDR1 is SEHNR and CDR2 FQNEAQ (reference sequence). The CDR3 runs to 13 residues. The V end was cut by 6 bases, the J end by 1 base, with 9 bases between. The CDR3 DNA reads TGTGCCAGCAGTCCTCCGGGGAACACTGAAGCTTTCTTT. Translated, it gives CASSPPGNTEAFF.

This sequence joins TRBV27 and TRBJ1-1; no reliable D call. V gave up 5 bases and J gave up 1 base, with 20 bases separating them. In germline, CDR1 is MNHEY, CDR2 SMNVEV (reference sequence). The CDR3 loop spans 17 amino acids. The CDR3, as DNA: TGTGCCAGCAGTCCCCTTCGTGGGCAAGACGGGAACACTGAAGCTTTCTTT. Protein sequence: CASSPLRGQDGNTEAFF.

This chain joins TRBV4-1 and TRBJ1-1; no firm D call. V was pared by 3 bases and J by 1 base, with 9 bases between. This CDR3 has 14 residues. Looked up from germline, CDR1 is MGHRA and CDR2 is YSYEKL. The DNA of the CDR3 is TGCGCCAGCAGCCAGGGAGCGGCGAACACTGAAGCTTTCTTT. Protein product: CASSQGAANTEAFF.

The chain couples TRBV11-2 to TRBJ2-3; D may correspond to TRBD1 or TRBD2 (6 bases each). V lost 11 bases, J lost 1 base, and 19 bases lay in between. Germline values: CDR1 SGHAT, CDR2 FQNNGV. The CDR3 covers 15 residues. CDR3 coding DNA: TGTGCCTCTATTCGGGGGCGGGCTGGCACAGATACGCAGTATTTT. This encodes CASIRGRAGTDTQYF.

The V and J genes are TRBV4-1 and TRBJ2-7; D possibly matches TRBD1 or TRBD2 (5 bases each). The length of the CDR3 is 16 residues. The V gene's germline CDR1 is MGHRA and CDR2 YSYEKL. Trimming shortened V by 1 base and J by 6 bases, and 19 bases separated the two germline ends. The CDR3 DNA is TGCGCCAGCAGCCAAGTTGAGCGGCAGGGTTTCGGCGAGCAGTACTTC. Translated, it gives CASSQVERQGFGEQYF.

This clone was observed a few times. The CDR3 nucleotides are TGTGCCAGCAGCCGCGGAAATAGCGGGAGCAATGAGCAGTTCTTC. It yields the protein CASSRGNSGSNEQFF. The chain employs TRBV5-4 and TRBJ2-1; 9 bases are a match to TRBD2. From germline, CDR1 is SGHNT and CDR2 YYREEE (reference sequence). J was trimmed by 6 bases and V by 4 bases; bases with no gene match: 8. The CDR3 contains 15 residues.

The gene calls are TRBV6-1 and TRBJ1-5, with 7 positions matching TRBD1. This CDR3 spans 15 amino acids. The V gene end was trimmed by 4 bases and the J gene end by 5 bases; junction bases not matched to a gene: 8. The germline V gene encodes CDR1 MNHNS and CDR2 SASEGT. DNA for the CDR3: TGTGCCAGCAGTGCGACAGGGAACCGTGATCAGCCCCAGCATTTT. Protein product: CASSATGNRDQPQHF.

Remarks on this clone: One end of the junction does not line up with germline, which may come from a read error. V usage is TRBV19 and J usage is TRBJ2-2; 12 nucleotides align to TRBD2. This CDR3 is built from 17 residues. Germline CDR1 is LNHDA and CDR2 is SQIVND (reference sequence). Here the CDR3 DNA reads TGTGCCAGTAGTTCAAGACTAGCGGGAGAAGTTGTCGGGGAGCTGCTTTTT. Its translation is CASSSRLAGEVVGELLF. The full variable domain, rest sourced from reference TRBV19 and TRBJ2-2, is DGGITQSPKYLFRKEGQNVTLSCEQNLNHDAMYWYRQDPGQGLRLIYYSQIVNDFQKGDIAEGYSVSREKKESFPLTVTSAQKNPTAFYLCASSSRLAGEVVGELLFGEGSRLTVL.

The chain carries TRBV15 and TRBJ1-4; D is ambiguous. Trimming cost V 2 bases and J 0 bases, with 7 bases left between them. This CDR3 region has 15 residues. CDR1 is LNHNV and CDR2 is YYDKDF in the germline V gene (reference sequence). Here the CDR3 reads CATSRSQATNEKLFF. The CDR3 DNA reads TGTGCCACCAGCAGATCCCAGGCAACTAATGAAAAACTGTTTTTT.

The chain couples TRBV30 to TRBJ2-7; tentatively, D is TRBD1 (6 bases). Germline CDR1 and CDR2: GTSNPN and SVGIG (reference sequence). Trimming left V 0 bases short and J 2 bases short, with 11 bases between. This CDR3 spans 14 amino acids. CDR3 DNA sequence: TGTGCCTGGAGTGTGACAGGATCGGCCTACGAGCAGTACTTC. Translation: CAWSVTGSAYEQYF.

V is TRBV10-3 and J is TRBJ2-2, with D perhaps matching TRBD1 (5 bases). Trimming shortened V by 2 bases and J by 1 base, and 8 bases separated the two germline ends. The CDR3 totals 15 residues. The germline V gene encodes CDR1 ENHRY and CDR2 SYGVKD. CDR3 nucleotide sequence: TGTGCCATCAGTGAGATGCAGGGGAACACCGGGGAGCTGTTTTTT. Translating it yields CAISEMQGNTGELFF.

This chain uses TRBV30 with TRBJ2-6; a possible D gene is TRBD1 (6 bases). V lost 0 bases and J lost 2, with 14 bases in between. The CDR3 runs to 17 residues. In germline, CDR1 is GTSNPN, CDR2 SVGIG (reference sequence). CDR3 sequence (DNA): TGTGCCTGGAGTGTACAGGGAATAGGACCTGGGGCCAACGTCCTGACTTTC. It translates to CAWSVQGIGPGANVLTF.

This clone was seen a few times. V usage is TRBV4-3 and J usage is TRBJ2-5; TRBD2 matches at 9 bases. Losses at the gene ends were 8 bases for V and 1 base for J; bases not matched to a gene: 5. The CDR3 is 14 residues long. CDR1 is LGHNA, CDR2 YSLEER, per germline. Here the CDR3 DNA reads TGCGCCAGCTCTTGGCGGGAGGGCCAAGAGACCCAGTACTTC. As protein: CASSWREGQETQYF.

This CDR3 reads CASSAGQGMNTEAFF. The CDR3 DNA is TGTGCCAGCAGCGCCGGACAGGGGATGAACACTGAAGCTTTCTTT. This rearrangement joins TRBV11-2 to TRBJ1-1; 9 bases map to TRBD1. The germline gives CDR1 SGHAT, CDR2 FQNNGV. The V segment lost 5 bases and the J segment 0 bases; nucleotides outside the gene matches: 4. The CDR3 totals 15 residues.

The rearrangement uses TRBV29-1 and TRBJ1-2; no definite D call. The ends were cut back, 2 bases at V and 8 bases at J, with 12 bases in the middle. The germline V gene encodes CDR1 SQVTM and CDR2 ANQGSEA. The CDR3 loop spans 12 amino acids. CDR3 sequence: CSVEYETRGYTF. The CDR3 nucleotides are TGCAGCGTTGAATATGAAACTCGGGGCTACACCTTC. Together with reference TRBV29-1 and TRBJ1-2, the CDR3 gives the full variable domain: SAVISQKPSRDICQRGTSLTIQCQVDSQVTMMFWYRQQPGQSLTLIATANQGSEATYESGFVIDKFPISRPNLTFSTLTVSNMSPEDSSIYLCSVEYETRGYTFGSGTRLTVV.

The V and J genes are TRBV29-1 and TRBJ2-7; 11 bases are shared with TRBD2. CDR1 and CDR2 from the germline V gene are SQVTM and ANQGSEA. The CDR3 consists of 15 residues. V lost 6 bases, J lost 0 bases, and 7 bases stayed unmatched. CDR3 DNA: TGCAGCGTCTCAACGACTAGCGGGGCCTCCTACGAGCAGTACTTC. The encoded protein is CSVSTTSGASYEQYF.

This sequence joins TRBV5-1 and TRBJ2-7; D unclear. Germline CDR1 is SGHRS and CDR2 is YFSETQ. Trimming removed 3 bases at V and 5 bases at J, with 12 bases between. The CDR3 has 13 residues. CDR3 residues: CASSSWEGNEQYF. As DNA, the CDR3 is TGCGCCAGCAGCTCCTGGGAAGGTAACGAGCAGTACTTC.

This clone was observed a few times. The chain uses TRBV29-1 and TRBJ2-5; 10 bases are a match to TRBD2. The germline V gene has CDR1 SQVTM and CDR2 ANQGSEA. V shed 5 bases and J 3 bases; nucleotides not matched to a gene: 21. The CDR3 covers 19 residues. The DNA of the CDR3 is TGCAGCGTTCCCGAAACGGTGGCTAGCGGGAGCCCGGAGAAAGAGACCCAGTACTTC. It codes for CSVPETVASGSPEKETQYF.

This clone showed up just a few times. The chain uses TRBV7-3 and TRBJ2-7; tentatively, D is TRBD2 (7 bases). Between the trimmed V and J ends, which lost 7 bases and 6 bases, there was a span of 16 bases. The CDR3 length is 13 residues. Germline values: CDR1 SGHTA, CDR2 FQGTGA. The CDR3 spells CASTGGASREQYF. The DNA for the CDR3 is TGTGCCAGCACTGGGGGGGCATCCCGCGAGCAGTACTTC.

This clone was counted a few times. The junction does not match germline at one end; this may be a read error. The rearrangement joins TRBV11-2 to TRBJ2-7; the D call may be TRBD1 or TRBD2 (5 bases each). Germline V gene sequence: CDR1 SGHAT, CDR2 FQNNGV. The CDR3 spans 11 residues. This chain's CDR3 is CASSFRDRRDF. Written as DNA, the CDR3 is TGTGCCAGCAGCTTCCGGGACCGAAGAGACTTC.

This clone was detected a few times. The gene calls are TRBV15 and TRBJ1-2; D is uncertain. Trimming cost V 0 bases and J 3 bases, with 8 bases left between them. The CDR3 has 14 residues. Looked up from germline, CDR1 is LNHNV and CDR2 is YYDKDF (reference sequence). The CDR3 loop is CATSRDKAYYGYTF. DNA of the CDR3: TGTGCCACCAGCAGAGATAAAGCCTACTATGGCTACACCTTC.

This clone was picked up a small number of times. The rearrangement joins TRBV7-9 to TRBJ2-7, with D perhaps TRBD1 (6 bases). Trimming shortened V by 3 bases and J by 2 bases, and 8 bases separated the two germline ends. Germline CDR1 is SEHNR and CDR2 is FQNEAQ (reference sequence). This CDR3 has 13 amino acids. CDR3 nucleotide sequence: TGTGCCAGCAGCTTCGGGACAACCTACGAGCAGTACTTC. Encoded protein: CASSFGTTYEQYF.

This chain connects TRBV7-8 to TRBJ2-3; TRBD2 is a possible D gene (5 bases). CDR1 and CDR2 (germline): SGHVS, FQNEAQ. Trimming stripped 2 bases from V and 4 bases from J, with 10 bases between. CDR3 length: 14 amino acids. The CDR3 nucleotides are TGTGCCAGCAGCTTATTAGGGAGCGCAGATACGCAGTATTTT. Its protein product is CASSLLGSADTQYF.